The rows below give T cell receptor beta chains drawn from one sample of a study of blood T cell repertoires in COVID-19. Some clones are missing from TCRdb's copy, which holds only in-frame ones; the method was immunoSEQ multiplex PCR. The table shows about 240,000 clones, with about 88% occurring only once. The sequenced material came from peripheral blood. These receptors were taken from a woman between 65 and 79 years old with active or convalescent COVID-19. Both conserved end residues are part of each CDR3. A D gene is named only where the DNA matches it firmly. Some rows mark clone size as missing; the rest say once, few, many or name a class of expanded clone.

v_call,j_call,clone_size,d_call,cdr3_nt,cdr3_aa
TRBV6-2/TRBV6-3,TRBJ1-3,NA,NA,TGTGCCAGCAGTACGCCTCGGACGGGAACTGGAAACACCATATATTTT,CASSTPRTGTGNTIYF
TRBV19,TRBJ2-4,NA,TRBD1,TGTGCCAGTAGTCAGGACAGGGCCAAAAACATTCAGTACTTC,CASSQDRAKNIQYF
TRBV6-6,TRBJ1-1,NA,TRBD1,TGTGCCAGCAAGGACAGGGGGTTGAACACTGAAGCTTTCTTT,CASKDRGLNTEAFF
TRBV4-2,TRBJ2-5,NA,NA,TGTGCCAGCAGCCAAGAACTTCGGGGAACCCAGTACTTC,CASSQELRGTQYF
TRBV19,TRBJ2-5,NA,NA,TGTGCCAGTAGCATTTCCGGGACAACAGAAGAGACCCAGTACTTC,CASSISGTTEETQYF
TRBV9,TRBJ2-3,NA,TRBD2,TGTGCCAGCAGCGTTGTAGCGGGGGGGACAGATACGCAGTATTTT,CASSVVAGGTDTQYF
TRBV18,TRBJ2-7,few,TRBD1,TGTGCCAGCTCTCCCTCCGGGACAGGGAGGTACGAGCAGTACTTC,CASSPSGTGRYEQYF
TRBV20-1,TRBJ2-7,NA,TRBD2,TGCAGTGCTAGTGAGGACCGGGGGGACGAGCAGTACTTC,CSASEDRGDEQYF
TRBV4-3,TRBJ1-1,NA,NA,TGCGCCAGCAGCCAAGGACAGGCTGGTGGCACTGAAGCTTTCTTT,CASSQGQAGGTEAFF
TRBV7-6,TRBJ1-1,NA,NA,TGTGCCAGCAGCTTAGCGGAAGGAGTGAACACTGAAGCTTTCTTT,CASSLAEGVNTEAFF